The 17 T cell receptor beta chains given below trace back to one sample, sequenced in a study of OX40 agonist ivuxolimab in advanced cancers. Some clones are missing from TCRdb's copy, which holds only in-frame ones; the method was immunoSEQ multiplex PCR. The sample comprises about 60,000 clones, more than 75% of which are singletons, and 5% to 6% rests with the top ten. Specimen: CD4+ or CD8+ T cells sorted from blood, collected in a trial of the OX40 agonist ivuxolimab. The receptors stem from an adult with an advanced solid tumor such as melanoma, head and neck, liver or kidney cancer.

This rearrangement joins TRBV9 to TRBJ1-4, with a possible D match to TRBD1 (5 bases). Germline V gene lookup returns CDR1 SGDLS and CDR2 YYNGEE. This CDR3 has 15 amino acids. Trimming took off 0 bases at V and 0 bases at J, with 6 bases between the two ends. The CDR3: CASSVEGTTNEKLFF. Here the CDR3 DNA reads TGTGCCAGCAGCGTAGAGGGGACAACTAATGAAAAACTGTTTTTT.

The chain uses TRBV5-1 and TRBJ2-3, with D possibly matching TRBD2 (6 bases). The CDR3 has 15 residues. Germline V gives CDR1 SGHRS, CDR2 YFSETQ. V lost 3 bases, J lost 5 bases, and 16 bases lay in between. In nucleotides, the CDR3 is TGCGCCAGCAGCTCCTTATCGGGAGAGGTAGATACGCAGTATTTT. This gives the protein CASSSLSGEVDTQYF.

This sequence joins TRBV9 and TRBJ2-1; maybe TRBD2 (5 bases). V lost 0 bases and J 2 bases, leaving 9 bases between the germline ends. Germline loops: CDR1 SGDLS, CDR2 YYNGEE. The CDR3 extends over 15 amino acids. The CDR3: CASSVGIGAYNEQFF. Here the CDR3 DNA reads TGTGCCAGCAGCGTAGGGATCGGGGCCTACAATGAGCAGTTCTTC.

The V call is TRBV5-5, the J call TRBJ1-5; 9 bases line up with TRBD1. Germline assignment: CDR1 SGHKS and CDR2 YYEKEE (reference sequence). V dropped 4 bases and J dropped 7; count of bases not matched to a gene: 9. This CDR3 is 15 amino acids long. The CDR3 sequence: CASSITGGPGQPQHF. The CDR3 coding sequence is TGTGCCAGCAGCATAACAGGGGGCCCAGGGCAGCCCCAGCATTTT.

V usage is TRBV14 and J usage is TRBJ1-2, with 9 positions matching TRBD1. With V trimmed by 1 base and J by 7 bases, 7 bases remained unmatched. The V gene's germline CDR1 is SGHDN and CDR2 FVKESK. The CDR3 covers 15 residues. The CDR3 region is CASSQAGTGTLGYTF. CDR3 bases: TGTGCCAGCAGCCAAGCCGGGACAGGGACGCTTGGCTACACCTTC.

This clone was seen a handful of times. The chain is built from TRBV21-1 and TRBJ1-1. TRBV21-1 is a pseudogene segment. The CDR3 is made up of 17 amino acids. In nucleotides, the CDR3 is TGTGCCAGCAGTAGGAGAGAACCCCTTAACTGGCACACTGAAGCTTTCTTT. Translating gives CASSRREPLNWHTEAFF.

The V call is TRBV7-8, the J call TRBJ2-3, with D uncertain. The length of the CDR3 is 13 residues. Germline V gene lookup returns CDR1 SGHVS and CDR2 FQNEAQ. The V gene lost 5 bases and the J gene lost 2 bases, with 8 bases spanning the gap. The CDR3 DNA reads as TGTGCCAGCAGCCCCCTGACCACAGATACGCAGTATTTT. Its translation is CASSPLTTDTQYF.

The chain couples TRBV10-3 to TRBJ1-1; no definite D call. V was trimmed by 4 bases and J by 4 bases, leaving 13 bases between them. The CDR3 spans 14 residues. The germline V gene has CDR1 ENHRY and CDR2 SYGVKD. CDR3 sequence reads: CAISVGLTFTEAFF. CDR3 coding DNA: TGTGCCATCAGTGTAGGGCTAACGTTCACTGAAGCTTTCTTT.

In regard to this clone: The CDR3 does not end in the conserved phenylalanine or tryptophan, so this is likely a read error. The chain carries TRBV14 and TRBJ2-7; D might be TRBD1 or TRBD2, each matching 6 bases. The germline V gene has CDR1 SGHDN and CDR2 FVKESK. Trimming cost V 2 bases and J 4 bases, with 27 bases left between them. This CDR3 region has 19 residues. DNA for the CDR3: TGTGCCAGCAGCCAAAAAGGGGCCACAGGGAGGCCTACGAGGTACGAGCAGTACCTC. Its protein product is CASSQKGATGRPTRYEQYL.

The J gene is TRBJ2-3, the V gene TRBV2; 7 positions match TRBD2. Germline lookup yields CDR1 SNHLY and CDR2 FYNNEI. The CDR3 extends over 13 amino acids. The trim removed 5 bases at V and 6 bases at J, leaving 5 bases unmatched. The CDR3 loop is CASSRQTSDTQYF. The CDR3 DNA follows: TGTGCCAGCAGTCGCCAGACTAGCGATACGCAGTATTTT.

V gene TRBV18 combines with J gene TRBJ2-1; 11 positions match TRBD2. The J segment lost 1 base and the V segment lost 6 bases, leaving 5 bases of the junction unmatched. Germline CDR1 KGHSH, CDR2 LQKENI. This CDR3 region has 16 residues. Written as DNA, the CDR3 is TGTGCCAGCTCGCCTACTAGCGGGGGATCCTACAATGAGCAGTTCTTC. It is translated as CASSPTSGGSYNEQFF.

The sample holds a few counts of this clone. The rearrangement links TRBV6-5 to TRBJ2-3; D may be TRBD1 or TRBD2 (5 bases each). Trimming left V 8 bases short and J 2 bases short, with 11 bases between. Per the germline V gene, CDR1 is MNHEY and CDR2 is SVGAGI. CDR3 size: 13 residues. CDR3: CASRRDLTDTQYF. The CDR3 DNA follows: TGTGCCAGCCGACGGGACCTCACAGATACGCAGTATTTT.

The rearrangement joins TRBV6-5 to TRBJ2-7, with TRBD1 matching 10 bases. Trimming removed 6 bases from V and 3 bases from J; junction bases left unmatched: 5. The CDR3 length is 14 residues. Per germline, CDR1 MNHEY and CDR2 SVGAGI. The CDR3 here is CASRLGQGLYEQYF. The CDR3, as DNA: TGTGCCAGCAGGCTGGGACAGGGGCTCTACGAGCAGTACTTC.

The chain employs TRBV5-4 and TRBJ2-7; tentatively, D is TRBD1 or TRBD2 (6 bases each). The CDR3 is 13 residues long. Trimming took 10 bases from V and 5 from J, leaving 19 bases between them. Germline V gene sequence: CDR1 SGHNT, CDR2 YYREEE (reference sequence). The CDR3 sequence: CASLKWGANEQYF. The CDR3 nucleotides read TGTGCCTCCCTGAAGTGGGGGGCCAACGAGCAGTACTTC. Complete variable domain (other parts from reference TRBV5-4 and TRBJ2-7): ETGVTQSPTHLIKTRGQQVTLRCSSQSGHNTVSWYQQALGQGPQFIFQYYREEENGRGNFPPRFSGLQFPNYSSELNVNALELDDSALYLCASLKWGANEQYFGPGTRLTVT.

The chain couples TRBV6-6 to TRBJ2-1; 7 bases are a match to TRBD1. CDR1 is MNHNY and CDR2 is SVGAGI in the germline V gene (reference sequence). Unmatched junction bases numbered 5, after V lost 8 bases and J lost 7 bases. The CDR3 is 12 amino acids. This CDR3 is CASWDRPNEQFF. CDR3 in DNA: TGTGCCAGCTGGGACAGACCTAATGAGCAGTTCTTC.

This clone was counted between two and nine times. J is TRBJ1-2 and V is TRBV10-3, with a possible D match to TRBD1 (5 bases). Germline assignment: CDR1 ENHRY and CDR2 SYGVKD. This CDR3 comprises 13 residues. Deletions cut 2 bases from V and 9 bases from J, with 13 bases between. CDR3 sequence reads: CAISELRVSSYTF. In DNA form, the CDR3 reads TGTGCCATCAGTGAGCTCAGGGTTAGTAGCTACACCTTC.

This clone was found once. This sequence joins TRBV7-9 and TRBJ2-7, with 7 bases identical to TRBD2. This CDR3 is built from 14 residues. Trimming took 0 bases from V and 6 from J; bases not matched to a gene: 5. Germline lookup yields CDR1 SEHNR and CDR2 FQNEAQ (reference sequence). The CDR3 nucleotides are TGTGCCAGCAGCTTAGCGGGAGGGCGTCCCGAGCAGTACTTC. This sequence encodes CASSLAGGRPEQYF.